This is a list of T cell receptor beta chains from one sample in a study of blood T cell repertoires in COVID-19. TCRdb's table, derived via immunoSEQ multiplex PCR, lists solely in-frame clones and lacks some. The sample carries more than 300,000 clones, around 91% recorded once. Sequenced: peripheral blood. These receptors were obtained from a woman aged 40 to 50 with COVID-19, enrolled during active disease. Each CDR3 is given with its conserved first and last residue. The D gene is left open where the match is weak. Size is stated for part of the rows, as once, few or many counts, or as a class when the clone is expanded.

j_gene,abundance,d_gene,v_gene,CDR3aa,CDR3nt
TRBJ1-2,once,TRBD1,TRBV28,CASSFGQGLNFNYGYTF,TGTGCCAGCAGCTTCGGACAGGGTTTAAACTTCAACTATGGCTACACCTTC
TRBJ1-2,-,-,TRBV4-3,CASSQGPSRYGYTF,TGCGCCAGCAGCCAAGGACCTTCGAGGTATGGCTACACCTTC
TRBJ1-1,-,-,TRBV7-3,CASSLQGNTEAFF,TGTGCCAGCAGTTTGCAGGGGAACACTGAAGCTTTCTTT
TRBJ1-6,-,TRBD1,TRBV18,CASSPFQGAASPLHF,TGTGCCAGCTCACCGTTTCAGGGGGCAGCTTCACCCCTCCACTTT
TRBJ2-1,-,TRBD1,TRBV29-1,CSVTGSSYNEQFF,TGCAGCGTGACAGGGTCCTCCTACAATGAGCAGTTCTTC
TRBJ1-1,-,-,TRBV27,CASSLGGRYTEAFF,TGTGCCAGCAGTTTGGGGGGGCGGTACACTGAAGCTTTCTTT
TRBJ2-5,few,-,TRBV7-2,CASSSLFETQYF,TGTGCCAGCAGCTCTCTATTTGAGACCCAGTACTTC
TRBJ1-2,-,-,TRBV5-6,CASSSPAGGYIDYGYTF,TGTGCCAGCAGCTCCCCCGCCGGGGGGTATATCGACTATGGCTACACCTTC
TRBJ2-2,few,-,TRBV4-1,CASREGHTGELFF,TGCGCCAGCAGGGAGGGGCACACCGGGGAGCTGTTTTTT
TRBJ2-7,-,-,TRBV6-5,CASSWRGGDSYEQYF,TGTGCCAGCAGTTGGAGAGGGGGTGACTCCTACGAGCAGTACTTC
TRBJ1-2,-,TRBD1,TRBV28,CASSRPGTGVNYGYTF,TGTGCCAGCAGCCGGCCCGGGACAGGGGTCAACTATGGCTACACCTTC
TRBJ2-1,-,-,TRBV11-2,CASSLGNYNEQFF,TGTGCCAGCAGCTTAGGTAACTACAATGAGCAGTTCTTC
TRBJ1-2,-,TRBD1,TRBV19,CASSIVAGQGNYGYTF,TGTGCCAGTAGTATAGTAGCCGGACAGGGGAACTATGGCTACACCTTC
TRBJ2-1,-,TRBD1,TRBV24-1,CATSENTGTVHNEQFF,TGTGCCACCAGTGAGAACACCGGGACAGTACACAATGAGCAGTTCTTC